The next 15 T cell receptor beta chains were all read from a single sample in a study of OX40 agonist ivuxolimab in advanced cancers. Here immunoSEQ multiplex PCR was the method, and the copy in TCRdb shows in-frame clones only, minus some. This table holds about 54,000 clones, over 75% found once. Here the sequenced sample was CD4+ or CD8+ T cells sorted from blood, taken in a trial of the OX40 agonist ivuxolimab. These receptors all stem from an adult with an advanced solid tumor such as melanoma, head and neck, liver or kidney cancer.

The chain is built from TRBV15 and TRBJ2-3; 7 bases align to TRBD1. The CDR3 is 17 amino acids. Germline CDR1 and CDR2: LNHNV and YYDKDF (reference sequence). The J segment lost 0 bases and the V segment lost 1 base, leaving 7 bases of the junction unmatched. The CDR3 nucleotides read TGTGCCACCAGCAGAGGAGGACAGGTTACGAGCACAGATACGCAGTATTTT. It translates to CATSRGGQVTSTDTQYF.

The V call is TRBV6-1, the J call TRBJ1-5, with a possible D match to TRBD1 (5 bases). The CDR3 extends over 14 amino acids. Trimming left V 0 bases short and J 5 bases short, with 8 bases between. The V gene's germline CDR1 is MNHNS and CDR2 SASEGT. CDR3 sequence: CASSEAGGDQPQHF. DNA for the CDR3: TGTGCCAGCAGTGAAGCGGGGGGAGATCAGCCCCAGCATTTT.

The rearrangement joins TRBV4-1 to TRBJ1-1; D is unclear. V was clipped by 5 bases and J by 4 bases, with 11 bases between them. Germline CDR1 is MGHRA and CDR2 is YSYEKL. CDR3 length: 13 amino acids. CDR3 sequence reads: CASSSTGGTEAFF. CDR3 nucleotide sequence: TGCGCCAGCAGCTCCACGGGAGGCACTGAAGCTTTCTTT.

The chain joins TRBV18 to TRBJ1-2, with TRBD1 matching over 7 bases. Trimming removed 5 bases from V and 0 bases from J; junction bases left unmatched: 3. CDR3 length: 14 amino acids. Per the germline V gene, CDR1 is KGHSH and CDR2 is LQKENI. CDR3: CASSGDRANYGYTF. The CDR3 DNA reads TGTGCCAGCTCAGGAGACAGGGCTAACTATGGCTACACCTTC.

The rearrangement uses TRBV20-1 and TRBJ2-1; the D is unclear. Trimming cost V 5 bases and J 6 bases, with 8 bases left between them. The germline V gene has CDR1 DFQATT and CDR2 SNEGSKA (reference sequence). CDR3 length: 11 residues. CDR3 DNA sequence: TGCAGTGCTGAGACTGTCAATGAGCAGTTCTTC. This codes for CSAETVNEQFF.

The CDR3 DNA reads TGTGCCAGTAGTCTCACCCCCACTGAAGCTTTCTTT. Translation: CASSLTPTEAFF. The chain recombines TRBV19 with TRBJ1-1, with no clear D. The CDR3 sequence is 12 residues long. CDR1 is LNHDA, CDR2 SQIVND, per germline (reference sequence). Trimming removed 5 bases from V and 4 bases from J, with 8 bases in between.

The chain joins TRBV10-3 to TRBJ1-6, with 8 bases matching TRBD1. This CDR3 comprises 15 residues. CDR1 ENHRY and CDR2 SYGVKD come from the germline V gene. V lost 3 bases to trimming and J lost 9 bases; unmatched junction nucleotides: 7. The CDR3 nucleotides read TGTGCCATCAGTGAAGGACAGGGTGGAAGTTCACCCCTCCACTTT. Its protein product is CAISEGQGGSSPLHF.

This chain uses TRBV5-1 with TRBJ2-3; TRBD2 is a possible D gene (5 bases). Germline CDR1 reads SGHRS; CDR2 reads YFSETQ. This CDR3 is built from 14 residues. V shed 2 bases and J shed 0 bases, with 7 bases lying between them. CDR3 nucleotide sequence: TGCGCCAGCAGCTTAGCGGATAGCACAGATACGCAGTATTTT. It translates to CASSLADSTDTQYF. The full variable domain, its missing parts supplied by reference TRBV5-1 and TRBJ2-3, is KAGVTQTPRYLIKTRGQQVTLSCSPISGHRSVSWYQQTPGQGLQFLFEYFSETQRNKGNFPGRFSGRQFSNSRSEMNVSTLELGDSALYLCASSLADSTDTQYFGPGTRLTVL.

This clone was seen only a few times. This sequence joins TRBV6-5 and TRBJ2-2, with a tentative D call TRBD1 (5 bases). The germline V and J ends were trimmed by 2 bases and 6 bases, with 10 bases remaining between them. Per germline, CDR1 MNHEY and CDR2 SVGAGI. This CDR3 has 14 amino acids. In DNA, the CDR3 is TGTGCCAGCAGTTACAGGGGTGTCCCCGGGGAGCTGTTTTTT. Protein product: CASSYRGVPGELFF.

The table lists this clone with a few counts. CDR3 in DNA: TGTGCCAGCAGTTACGTTGGGACGAACCGCTACGAGCAGTACTTC. Translated: CASSYVGTNRYEQYF. V usage is TRBV6-5 and J usage is TRBJ2-7, with D perhaps TRBD1 or TRBD2 (5 bases each). V shed 2 bases and J shed 3 bases, with 14 bases lying between them. Germline CDR1 is MNHEY and CDR2 is SVGAGI. The CDR3 is made up of 15 amino acids.

This sequence joins TRBV30 and TRBJ2-7, with D unresolved. Germline V gene sequence: CDR1 GTSNPN, CDR2 SVGIG (reference sequence). The CDR3 totals 12 residues. Trimming took 2 bases from V and 6 from J, leaving 11 bases between them. CDR3 sequence (DNA): TGTGCCTGGAGTCCCCAGTCAGGCGAGCAGTACTTC. This translates into CAWSPQSGEQYF.

This chain uses TRBV5-6 with TRBJ1-5, with TRBD1 identical over 8 bases. V gave up 2 bases and J gave up 3 bases; unmatched junction bases: 4. CDR1 and CDR2 from the germline V gene are SGHDT and YYEEEE. The CDR3 extends over 15 amino acids. The CDR3 nucleotides are TGTGCCAGCAGCTTCGGACAGGGCAACAATCAGCCCCAGCATTTT. This gives the protein CASSFGQGNNQPQHF. The variable domain in full, with the rest retrieved from reference TRBV5-6 and TRBJ1-5, is DAGVTQSPTHLIKTRGQQVTLRCSPKSGHDTVSWYQQALGQGPQFIFQYYEEEERQRGNFPDRFSGHQFPNYSSELNVNALLLGDSALYLCASSFGQGNNQPQHFGDGTRLSIL.

This clone has just a few counts. The J gene is TRBJ1-4, the V gene TRBV15; D is ambiguous. In germline, CDR1 is LNHNV, CDR2 YYDKDF (reference sequence). The CDR3 covers 15 residues. With 1 base removed from V and 5 bases from J, the gap between germline ends came to 11 bases. CDR3 in amino acids: CATSRARTVNEKLFF. The CDR3 DNA sequence: TGTGCCACCAGCAGAGCACGGACGGTAAATGAAAAACTGTTTTTT. Full variable domain (outside the CDR3, taken from reference TRBV15 and TRBJ1-4): DAMVIQNPRYQVTQFGKPVTLSCSQTLNHNVMYWYQQKSSQAPKLLFHYYDKDFNNEADTPDNFQSRRPNTSFCFLDIRSPGLGDTAMYLCATSRARTVNEKLFFGSGTQLSVL.

This clone was recorded a few times. DNA for the CDR3: TGTGCCTGGATACGCGGTAGAGGCGCAGATACGCAGTATTTT. The encoded protein is CAWIRGRGADTQYF. This rearrangement joins TRBV30 to TRBJ2-3; the D is unclear. V was cut by 4 bases and J by 4 bases, with 15 bases left in between. Germline V CDR1 and CDR2: GTSNPN, SVGIG (reference sequence). The CDR3 is 14 amino acids.

The rearrangement joins TRBV28 to TRBJ1-5; TRBD1 might be the D (5 bases). The CDR3 length is 15 residues. The V gene's germline CDR1 is MDHEN and CDR2 SYDVKM. Trimming removed 2 bases at V and 6 bases at J, with 14 bases between. The CDR3 loop is CASSLRGFRTQPQHF. The CDR3 DNA reads as TGTGCCAGCAGTTTAAGGGGCTTCCGGACTCAGCCCCAGCATTTT. The variable domain in full, completed from reference TRBV28 and TRBJ1-5, reads DVKVTQSSRYLVKRTGEKVFLECVQDMDHENMFWYRQDPGLGLRLIYFSYDVKMKEKGDIPEGYSVSREKKERFSLILESASTNQTSMYLCASSLRGFRTQPQHFGDGTRLSIL.